A selection of T cell receptor beta chains follows, all from one sample in a study of T cells after yellow fever vaccination. TCRdb used MiXCR to reprocess the 5' RACE reads, holding one entry per CDR3 protein. The sample shows about 340,000 distinct CDR3 sequences, about an eighth of them seen only once. Sequenced here: CD4+ T cells sorted from PBMCs, sampled 15 days after the yellow fever booster vaccination. Source of these receptors: a young man who received the YFV17D yellow fever vaccine. Each CDR3 is given with its conserved first and last residue. Each record gives: V gene, D gene, J gene, clone size, CDR3 DNA, CDR3 protein. The D gene is left open where the match is weak. Clone size is not always given. Where it is, it says once, few, many or a class for expanded clones.

TRBV7-8	-	TRBJ2-2	-	TGTGCCAGCAGCTTTTCGGACGAGGGCGGGGAGCTGTTTTTT	CASSFSDEGGELFF
TRBV6-2/TRBV6-3	-	TRBJ2-7	-	TGTGCCAGCAGGTCCTCACAGGGACCCTACGAGCAGTACTTC	CASRSSQGPYEQYF
TRBV6-5	TRBD2	TRBJ2-7	few	TGTGCCAGCAGCTTGCGGGGGGGTCGGACCTACGAGCAGTACTTC	CASSLRGGRTYEQYF
TRBV20-1	TRBD2	TRBJ2-5	few	TGCAGTGCTTCCGGACTAGCGGGGGCCGAGACCCAGTACTTC	CSASGLAGAETQYF
TRBV19	-	TRBJ1-2	-	TGTGCCAGTAGGAACAGGGTAAGCGGCTACACCTTC	CASRNRVSGYTF
TRBV7-2	TRBD1	TRBJ1-1	-	TGTGCCAGCAGCTTACGGACAGGGAGGGCCACTGAAGCTTTCTTT	CASSLRTGRATEAFF
TRBV6-6	TRBD1	TRBJ1-3	few	TGTGCCAGCAGTTGGGGGACAGGGGGCTCAAAATTACTTGGAAACACCATATATTTT	CASSWGTGGSKLLGNTIYF
TRBV11-1	-	TRBJ1-1	few	TGTGCCAGCAGAGTCCGTGAAATGAACACTGAAGCTTTCTTT	CASRVREMNTEAFF
TRBV20-1	-	TRBJ2-5	few	TGCAGTGCTAGACGGGATAGCCGAGAGACCCAGTACTTC	CSARRDSRETQYF
TRBV6-5	TRBD2	TRBJ2-5	few	TGTGCCAGCACTGCCCTTGGTCTAGCGGGGGGCAACCAAGAGACCCAGTACTTC	CASTALGLAGGNQETQYF
TRBV12-3/TRBV12-4	TRBD2	TRBJ2-3	-	TGTGCCAGCAGTTTAGCCTTTCGTTCCGGGACTAGCGGGGTCGGAGATACGCAGTATTTT	CASSLAFRSGTSGVGDTQYF